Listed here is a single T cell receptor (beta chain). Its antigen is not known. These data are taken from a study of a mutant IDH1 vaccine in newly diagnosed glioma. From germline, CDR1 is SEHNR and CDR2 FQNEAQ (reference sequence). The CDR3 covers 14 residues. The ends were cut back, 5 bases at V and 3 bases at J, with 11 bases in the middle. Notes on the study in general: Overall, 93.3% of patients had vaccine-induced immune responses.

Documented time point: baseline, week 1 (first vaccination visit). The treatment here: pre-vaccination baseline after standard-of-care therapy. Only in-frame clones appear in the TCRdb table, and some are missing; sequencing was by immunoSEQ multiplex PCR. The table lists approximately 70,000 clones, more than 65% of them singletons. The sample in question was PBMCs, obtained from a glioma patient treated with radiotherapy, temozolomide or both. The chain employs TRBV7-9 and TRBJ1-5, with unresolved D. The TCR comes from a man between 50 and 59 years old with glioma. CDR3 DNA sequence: TGTGCCAGCAGCATGTCGGACGCCAATCAGCCCCAGCATTTT. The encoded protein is CASSMSDANQPQHF.